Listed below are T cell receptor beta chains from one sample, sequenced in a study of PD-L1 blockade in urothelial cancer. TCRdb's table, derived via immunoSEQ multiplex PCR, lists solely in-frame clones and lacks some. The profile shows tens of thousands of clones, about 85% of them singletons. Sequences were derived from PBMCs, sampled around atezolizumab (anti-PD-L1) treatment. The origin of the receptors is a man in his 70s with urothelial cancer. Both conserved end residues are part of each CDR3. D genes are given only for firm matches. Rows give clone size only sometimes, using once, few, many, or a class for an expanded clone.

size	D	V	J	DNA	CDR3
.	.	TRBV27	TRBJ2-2	TGTGCCAGCAGTTTCGGGTCAAGGGGAACCCTAAAGAACACCGGGGAGCTGTTTTTT	CASSFGSRGTLKNTGELFF
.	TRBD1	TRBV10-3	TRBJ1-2	TGTGCCATCAGTTTTAGGACAGGGGACTATGGCTACACCTTC	CAISFRTGDYGYTF
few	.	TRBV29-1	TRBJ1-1	TGCAGCGTTGAAGACGGAGCTTTCTTT	CSVEDGAFF
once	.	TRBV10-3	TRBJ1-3	TGTGCCATCAGTGCTAGCAGGACTGGAAACACCATATATTTT	CAISASRTGNTIYF
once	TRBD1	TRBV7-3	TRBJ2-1	TGTGCCAGCAGCCCACAAGCTACAGGGGCACTGTTCTTC	CASSPQATGALFF
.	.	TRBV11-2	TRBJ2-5	TGTGCCAGCAGCCCCCTCTCGGTAGTAGAGACCCAGTACTTC	CASSPLSVVETQYF
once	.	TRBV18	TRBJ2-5	TGTGCCAGCTCACCGTCCTCTACCAACCAAGAGACCCAGTACTTC	CASSPSSTNQETQYF
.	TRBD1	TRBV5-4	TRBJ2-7	TGTGCCAGCAGCTTCGGGGGACAGGGTTACTCCGAGCAGTACTTC	CASSFGGQGYSEQYF
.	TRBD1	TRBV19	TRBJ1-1	TGTGCCAGTAGTATGGCCGGGACAGGGCGAACTGAAGCTTTCTTT	CASSMAGTGRTEAFF
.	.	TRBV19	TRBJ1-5	TGTGCCACGACGGAGGCCGGACGTAGCAATCAGCCCCAGCATTTT	CATTEAGRSNQPQHF
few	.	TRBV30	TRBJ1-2	TGTGCCTGGAAACCAGGACGGCGGGGCTATGGCTACACCTTC	CAWKPGRRGYGYTF
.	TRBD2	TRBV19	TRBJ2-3	TGTGCCAGTAACCCGGGAGGGGGAGATACGCAGTATTTT	CASNPGGGDTQYF
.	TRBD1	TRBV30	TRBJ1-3	TGTGCCTGGAGTGTGATCGCAGGGGGCGGAAACACCATATATTTT	CAWSVIAGGGNTIYF
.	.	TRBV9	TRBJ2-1	TGTGCCAGCAGCGTCGGAGACTGGAACGAGCAGTTCTTC	CASSVGDWNEQFF
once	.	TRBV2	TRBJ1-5	TGTGCCAGCAGTCTGTCAGGCGGGGATCAGCCCCAGCATTTT	CASSLSGGDQPQHF
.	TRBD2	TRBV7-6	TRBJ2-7	TGTGCCAGCAGCCCGACTAGCGGGAGGGCCGAGCAGTACTTC	CASSPTSGRAEQYF
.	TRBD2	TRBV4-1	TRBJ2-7	TGCGCCAGCAGCCAAGTGGAGCCGGGACTAGCGGACAACCCCTCCTACGAGCAGTACTTC	CASSQVEPGLADNPSYEQYF
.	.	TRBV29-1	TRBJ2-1	TGCAGCGTCCGCGGTCCCGTTGATGAGCAGTTCTTC	CSVRGPVDEQFF
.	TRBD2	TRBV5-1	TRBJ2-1	TGCGCCAGCAGCTTGAGAGGGCGGGAGGGCCACGATGAGCAGTTCTTC	CASSLRGREGHDEQFF
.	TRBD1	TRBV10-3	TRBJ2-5	TGTGCCATCAGTGAGGGGGACAGGTACCAAGAGACCCAGTACTTC	CAISEGDRYQETQYF
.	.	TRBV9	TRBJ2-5	TGTGCCAGCAGCGTAGCCGGGTCGGGGGCCCAGTACTTC	CASSVAGSGAQYF
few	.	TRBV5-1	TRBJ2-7	TGCGCCAGCAGCTTGAAGCCGTCGGACAGTTTCTCCTACGAGCAGTACTTC	CASSLKPSDSFSYEQYF
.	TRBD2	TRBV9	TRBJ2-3	TGTGCCAGCAGCGGCCTTTCCGCGGGAGGCCGCGATACGCAGTATTTT	CASSGLSAGGRDTQYF
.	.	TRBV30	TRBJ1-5	TGTGCCTGGAGTCCGACCAGGGCTCAGCCCCAGCATTTT	CAWSPTRAQPQHF
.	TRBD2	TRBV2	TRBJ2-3	TGTGCCAGCAGTGAAGCGGGGCTAGCGGGGTACACAGATACGCAGTATTTT	CASSEAGLAGYTDTQYF
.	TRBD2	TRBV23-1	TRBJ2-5	TGCGCCAGCAGCGGGGGGGGCGCGACGGAGACCCAGTACTTC	CASSGGGATETQYF
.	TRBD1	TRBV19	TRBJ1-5	TGTGCCAGTAGCCTCAGACAGGGGGCCCGCAATCAGCCCCAGCATTTT	CASSLRQGARNQPQHF
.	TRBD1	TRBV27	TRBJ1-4	TGTGCCAGCAGGCCGCGGACAGGGAGGGGACGTAATGAAAAACTGTTTTTT	CASRPRTGRGRNEKLFF
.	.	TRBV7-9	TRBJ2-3	TGTGCCAGCAGAAAACAGGGCCACTCTAGCACAGATACGCAGTATTTT	CASRKQGHSSTDTQYF
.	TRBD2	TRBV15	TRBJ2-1	TGTGCCACCAGCCTCCTGGGAACTAGCGGGAGGGCGAGTGAGCAGTTCTTC	CATSLLGTSGRASEQFF
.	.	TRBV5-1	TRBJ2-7	TGCGCCAGCAGCCTCGACAGGTTGCACGAGCAGTACTTC	CASSLDRLHEQYF
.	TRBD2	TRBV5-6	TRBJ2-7	TGTGCCAGCAGCTTGTCACTAGCGGGAAACGAGCAGTACTTC	CASSLSLAGNEQYF
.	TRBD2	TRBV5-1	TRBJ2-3	TGCGCCAGCAGCTTGTTACTAGCGGGAGGTACAGATACGCAGTATTTT	CASSLLLAGGTDTQYF
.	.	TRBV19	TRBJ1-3	TGTGCCAGTAGTAACACCGCAAACTCTGGAAACACCATATATTTT	CASSNTANSGNTIYF
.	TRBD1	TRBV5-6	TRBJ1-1	TGTGCCAGCAGCCCTTGGGACAGGGGGAACACTGAAGCTTTCTTT	CASSPWDRGNTEAFF
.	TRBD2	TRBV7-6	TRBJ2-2	TGTGCCAGCAGCAGACTCGGACTAGCGGGAGCCGGGGAGCTGTTTTTT	CASSRLGLAGAGELFF
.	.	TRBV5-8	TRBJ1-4	TGTGCCAGCAGCTTTAGGGCAGGGCATGAAAAACTGTTTTTT	CASSFRAGHEKLFF
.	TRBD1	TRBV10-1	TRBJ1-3	TGCGCCAGCCGGACAGGGCGCTCTGGAAACACCATATATTTT	CASRTGRSGNTIYF
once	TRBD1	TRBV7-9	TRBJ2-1	TGTGCCAGCAGCCCAAGGGGACAGGGGGCTCACAATGAGCAGTTCTTC	CASSPRGQGAHNEQFF
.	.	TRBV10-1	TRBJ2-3	TGCGCCAGCAGTCCTACTACAGATACGCAGTATTTT	CASSPTTDTQYF
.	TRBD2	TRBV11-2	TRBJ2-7	TGTGCCAGCAGCTTAGTCGGCGGGAGGTATATGGGGGAGCAGTACTTC	CASSLVGGRYMGEQYF
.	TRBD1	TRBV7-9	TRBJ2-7	TGTGCCAGCAGCTTAGGACAGGGAAGGTACGAGCAGTACTTC	CASSLGQGRYEQYF
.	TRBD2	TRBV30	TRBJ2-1	TGTGCCTGGAGTGGACGGGCTAGCGGGTACAATGAGCAGTTCTTC	CAWSGRASGYNEQFF
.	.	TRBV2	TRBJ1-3	TGTGCCAGCAGTGACCGCTCTGGAAACACCATATATTTT	CASSDRSGNTIYF
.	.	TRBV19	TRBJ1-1	TGTGCCAGTAGTCCGGGGTGGGACACTGAAGCTTTCTTT	CASSPGWDTEAFF
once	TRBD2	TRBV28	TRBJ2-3	TGTGCCAGCAGTTTATTTGGTGGCGGGAGGGGTTCCACAGATACGCAGTATTTT	CASSLFGGGRGSTDTQYF
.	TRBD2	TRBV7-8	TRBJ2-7	TGTGCCAGCAGCTTAATGGGTAGCGGGAGGGTTTACGAGCAGTACTTC	CASSLMGSGRVYEQYF
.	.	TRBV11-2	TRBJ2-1	TGTGCCAGCAGCTTCCGGGGCTCCTACAATGAGCAGTTCTTC	CASSFRGSYNEQFF
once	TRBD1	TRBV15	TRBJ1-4	TGTGCCACCAGCAGAGATGGACAGGGGAGTTGGGGAGAAAAACTGTTTTTT	CATSRDGQGSWGEKLFF
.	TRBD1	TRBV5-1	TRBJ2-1	TGCGCCAGCAGCCGGGGACAGGGGACCTACAATGAGCAGTTCTTC	CASSRGQGTYNEQFF
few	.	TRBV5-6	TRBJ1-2	TGTGCCACCTCCCTCGGGAGGGATGGGTATGGCTACACCTTC	CATSLGRDGYGYTF
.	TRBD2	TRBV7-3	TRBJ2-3	TGTGCCAGCAGCATAGAAGCGGGAGCTCGTGCAGATACGCAGTATTTT	CASSIEAGARADTQYF
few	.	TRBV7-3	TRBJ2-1	TGTGCCAGCAGCTTAACGGCGGCCACCTACAATGAGCAGTTCTTC	CASSLTAATYNEQFF
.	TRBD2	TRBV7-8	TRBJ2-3	TGTGCCAGCAGCCCCCTAGCGGGAGAAGGAGGCACAGATACGCAGTATTTT	CASSPLAGEGGTDTQYF
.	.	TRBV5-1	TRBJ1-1	TGCGCCAGCAGTCTGATATCGGACAGTGAAGCTTTCTTT	CASSLISDSEAFF
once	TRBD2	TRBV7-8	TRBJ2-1	TGTGCCAGCAGCCCCTGGACTAGCGGGAACTACAATGAGCAGTTCTTC	CASSPWTSGNYNEQFF
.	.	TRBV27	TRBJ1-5	TGTGCCAGCAGTTCCCGACAGGACCAGCCCCAGCATTTT	CASSSRQDQPQHF